This T cell receptor beta chain is drawn from a study of OX40 agonist ivuxolimab in advanced cancers. Across the study: Partial responses were recorded for three patients, including one with hepatocellular carcinoma and two with cutaneous melanoma.

Assay used: immunoSEQ multiplex PCR; TCRdb lists only in-frame clones, some missing. The table shows under 55,000 clones, with 80% to 90% occurring only once. Of note for this clone: As yet, its antigen is unknown.

Study-level points and caveats: Among expanded peripheral T cells, antigen specificity went undetermined. Researchers report that CD8+ T cells had, on average, more expanded clones than CD4+.

The CDR3 sequence is 15 residues long. CDR1 is GTSNPN and CDR2 is SVGIG in the germline V gene (reference sequence). Trimming took 4 bases from V and 2 from J, leaving 18 bases between them. The clonotype originates from an adult with an advanced solid tumor such as melanoma, head and neck, liver or kidney cancer. The chain employs TRBV30 and TRBJ2-7; D tentatively reads TRBD1 or TRBD2 (6 bases each). This sample comprised CD4+ or CD8+ T cells sorted from blood, obtained in a trial of the OX40 agonist ivuxolimab. The CDR3 loop reads CAWTAGPGATYEQYF. The CDR3 DNA follows: TGTGCCTGGACGGCGGGGCCGGGGGCTACCTACGAGCAGTACTTC.